Below are 32 T cell receptor beta chains sequenced from a single sample in a study of T cells in Graves' hyperthyroidism and ophthalmopathy. The source material, RNA transcripts, was used to amplify TCR beta CDR3 regions. The study used the HTBI primer set for a first-round RT-PCR of the TCR CDR3. TCRdb ran MiXCR on the multiplex PCR reads and lists one entry per CDR3 protein. The table records about 350,000 distinct CDR3 sequences, about 15% of them present only once. Specimen: blood. The receptor source for this set is a woman in her thirties with Graves' hyperthyroidism.

The chain employs TRBV6-2 or TRBV6-3 and TRBJ2-3, with D perhaps TRBD1 or TRBD2 (5 bases each). This CDR3 is built from 15 residues. The germline V gene has CDR1 MNHEY and CDR2 SVGEGT. The germline V and J ends were trimmed by 6 bases and 4 bases, with 17 bases remaining between them. CDR3 in amino acids: CASRGIEGLSDTQYF. In DNA form, the CDR3 reads TGTGCCAGCAGGGGGATCGAGGGGCTTTCAGATACGCAGTATTTT.

Details on this clonotype: One end of the junction does not line up with germline, which may come from a read error. This sequence joins TRBV28 and TRBJ1-2; the D is unclear. Germline CDR1 MDHEN, CDR2 SYDVKM. This CDR3 is 15 amino acids long. CDR3 coding DNA: TGCGCCAGCAGTCGCTCCTGGACGCCTAGGTGGGGCTACACCTTC. It codes for CASSRSWTPRWGYTF.

The chain couples TRBV3-1 to TRBJ2-3; D is undetermined. The ends were cut back, 1 base at V and 1 base at J, with 9 bases in the middle. Germline V gene data show CDR1 as LGHDT and CDR2 as YNNKEL (reference sequence). This CDR3 comprises 15 residues. This CDR3 reads CASSQGLSGTDTQYF. CDR3 nucleotides: TGTGCCAGCAGCCAAGGTCTATCGGGCACAGATACGCAGTATTTT.

This clonotype occurred a few times. The chain is built from TRBV4-2 and TRBJ2-7, with 10 nucleotides matching TRBD2. Germline V gene data show CDR1 as LGHNA and CDR2 as YNFKEQ. J gave up 6 bases and V 0 bases, and 11 bases lay outside the gene matches. This CDR3 has 17 residues. The CDR3 loop reads CASSQEASGSYGSEQYF. In DNA form, the CDR3 reads TGTGCCAGCAGCCAAGAGGCTAGCGGGAGCTACGGGTCCGAGCAGTACTTC.

This chain connects TRBV20-1 to TRBJ1-6; maybe TRBD1 (5 bases). V lost 2 bases and J lost 7, with 27 bases in between. CDR1 is DFQATT and CDR2 is SNEGSKA in the germline V gene (reference sequence). The CDR3 is 19 amino acids. CDR3 nucleotide sequence: TGCAGTGCTAGACCCGCCTCCGGCACGGGGAGGGGAGGGAATTCACCCCTCCACTTT. It translates to CSARPASGTGRGGNSPLHF.

This clonotype was seen repeatedly, ten times or more. The chain links TRBV15 to TRBJ1-5; 9 positions match TRBD1. Trimming cost V 5 bases and J 4 bases; bases outside gene matches: 9. Germline loops: CDR1 LNHNV, CDR2 YYDKDF (reference sequence). The CDR3 has 16 amino acids. CDR3 sequence (DNA): TGTGCCACCAGCCAACCGGGACAGGGTGAAAATCAGCCCCAGCATTTT. It encodes CATSQPGQGENQPQHF. The full variable domain, completed using reference TRBV15 and TRBJ1-5, is DAMVIQNPRYQVTQFGKPVTLSCSQTLNHNVMYWYQQKSSQAPKLLFHYYDKDFNNEADTPDNFQSRRPNTSFCFLDIRSPGLGDTAMYLCATSQPGQGENQPQHFGDGTRLSIL.

This clonotype was detected ten times or more. The V call is TRBV28, the J call TRBJ1-2; TRBD1 is a possible D gene (5 bases). Trimming pared 10 bases from V and 4 bases from J, leaving 19 bases between. CDR1 and CDR2 (germline): MDHEN, SYDVKM. CDR3 length equals 14 residues. The CDR3, as DNA: TGTGCCACCCGCGAGAGGGAGGGGTTCTATGGCTACACCTTC. Translating it yields CATREREGFYGYTF.

The sample holds a few counts of this clonotype. The rearrangement links TRBV18 to TRBJ1-5; D unresolved. The germline gives CDR1 KGHSH, CDR2 LQKENI. The CDR3 has 15 residues. The V and J ends lost 5 bases and 4 bases respectively, with 15 bases between them. CDR3 region: CASSGDTQTNQPQHF. The DNA of the CDR3 is TGTGCCAGCTCAGGAGATACTCAAACGAATCAGCCCCAGCATTTT. Using reference TRBV18 and TRBJ1-5 for the parts outside the CDR3, the full variable domain is NAGVMQNPRHLVRRRGQEARLRCSPMKGHSHVYWYRQLPEEGLKFMVYLQKENIIDESGMPKERFSAEFPKEGPSILRIQQVVRGDSAAYFCASSGDTQTNQPQHFGDGTRLSIL.

This clonotype appeared a few times. This chain links TRBV5-1 with TRBJ2-7, with a weak D call TRBD1 (6 bases). Germline V CDR1 and CDR2: SGHRS, YFSETQ. The CDR3 runs to 13 residues. Trimming took 0 bases from V and 5 from J, leaving 9 bases between them. In nucleotides, the CDR3 is TGCGCCAGCAGCTTGGACAGGGTCCACGAGCAGTACTTC. The encoded protein is CASSLDRVHEQYF.

This clonotype turned up a few times. V and J are TRBV6-2 or TRBV6-3 and TRBJ2-2; perhaps TRBD1 as D (5 bases). Germline V gene lookup returns CDR1 MNHEY and CDR2 SVGEGT. The CDR3 sequence is 15 residues long. V was pared by 3 bases and J by 3 bases, with 11 bases between. CDR3 protein: CASSYQGRDTGELFF. In DNA form, the CDR3 reads TGTGCCAGCAGTTATCAGGGCAGAGACACCGGGGAGCTGTTTTTT.

In this sample, this clonotype turned up a few times. The J gene is TRBJ2-2, the V gene TRBV20-1, with TRBD1 identical over 12 bases. J was trimmed by 7 bases and V by 0 bases; bases with no gene match: 9. CDR1 is DFQATT and CDR2 is SNEGSKA in the germline V gene (reference sequence). The CDR3 covers 17 residues. For the CDR3, the DNA is TGCAGTGCTAGAGATAGGGGACAGGGGGCCTTATACGGGGAGCTGTTTTTT. Its translation is CSARDRGQGALYGELFF.

The chain uses TRBV7-2 and TRBJ2-7, with 7 bases identical to TRBD1. Germline CDR1 and CDR2: SGHTA and FQGNSA. V lost 1 base, J lost 3 bases, and 6 bases stayed unmatched. This CDR3 is 15 amino acids long. CDR3 sequence: CASSLETGAYYEQYF. In DNA, the CDR3 is TGTGCCAGCAGCTTAGAAACAGGGGCCTACTACGAGCAGTACTTC.

This clonotype was counted between two and nine times. V is TRBV6-5 and J is TRBJ2-3, with 9 bases fitting TRBD1. CDR3 length: 24 residues. V lost 2 bases, J lost 1 base, and 28 bases stayed unmatched. Germline values: CDR1 MNHEY, CDR2 SVGAGI. The CDR3 coding sequence is TGTGCCAGCAGTTACCCAGGACAGGGGACTGCAACGTTCCAAGATAGTCCTCGCACAGATACGCAGTATTTT. It translates to CASSYPGQGTATFQDSPRTDTQYF.

This clonotype has ten or more counts. CDR3 nucleotides: TGTGCCAGCGGTGGATTACAAGACCCTTCAGGGGAGACCCAGTACTTC. Protein: CASGGLQDPSGETQYF. The chain combines TRBV6-1 with TRBJ2-5, with a weak D call TRBD1 (5 bases). Trimming removed 8 bases at V and 5 bases at J, with 24 bases between. This CDR3 contains 16 residues. Germline V lookup: CDR1 MNHNS, CDR2 SASEGT.

The rearrangement links TRBV5-5 to TRBJ1-2; 8 bases fit TRBD1. There are 16 residues in the CDR3. J lost 0 bases, V lost 4 bases, and 8 bases had no gene match. Germline assignment: CDR1 SGHKS and CDR2 YYEKEE (reference sequence). Here the CDR3 reads CASSHGQGLTNYGYTF. Here the CDR3 DNA reads TGTGCCAGCAGCCACGGACAGGGTCTTACTAACTATGGCTACACCTTC.

The chain has TRBV19 and TRBJ1-1; D is unresolved. CDR3 length: 16 amino acids. CDR1 is LNHDA and CDR2 is SQIVND in the germline V gene (reference sequence). The V end was cut by 5 bases, the J end by 1 base, with 17 bases between. For the CDR3, the DNA is TGTGCCAGTAGTCTCATCGGGTTATCCGCGAACACTGAAGCTTTCTTT. Encoded protein: CASSLIGLSANTEAFF.

This clonotype was detected only a few times. This chain connects TRBV19 to TRBJ2-1, with a weak D call TRBD2 (5 bases). V was cut by 1 base and J by 5 bases, with 9 bases left in between. The germline V gene encodes CDR1 LNHDA and CDR2 SQIVND (reference sequence). CDR3 length: 14 amino acids. The CDR3 sequence is CASSIAGGDNEQFF. CDR3 bases: TGTGCCAGTAGTATAGCCGGAGGCGACAATGAGCAGTTCTTC.

This clonotype was recorded a few times. The chain recombines TRBV29-1 with TRBJ2-2; D is undetermined. This CDR3 comprises 14 residues. Germline CDR1 is SQVTM and CDR2 is ANQGSEA. The V gene lost 3 bases and the J gene lost 1 base, with 9 bases spanning the gap. The CDR3 spells CSVEKTRNTGELFF. Written as DNA, the CDR3 is TGCAGCGTTGAGAAGACTCGGAACACCGGGGAGCTGTTTTTT.

The rearrangement uses TRBV11-2 and TRBJ2-7; perhaps TRBD1 as D (6 bases). This CDR3 has 12 amino acids. Deletions cut 4 bases from V and 6 bases from J, with 10 bases between. Looked up from germline, CDR1 is SGHAT and CDR2 is FQNNGV. This CDR3 is CASSSGVGEQYF. The CDR3 region has the DNA TGTGCCAGCAGCTCAGGGGTCGGCGAGCAGTACTTC.

This clonotype was seen ten or more times. The rearrangement joins TRBV7-2 to TRBJ1-1; no definite D call. Germline values: CDR1 SGHTA, CDR2 FQGNSA. V shed 3 bases and J shed 7 bases, with 9 bases lying between them. The CDR3 is 12 residues long. CDR3: CASSFDSNEAFF. The CDR3 coding sequence is TGTGCCAGCAGCTTTGACTCCAATGAAGCTTTCTTT.

In its sample, this clonotype was seen many times. The chain is built from TRBV28 and TRBJ1-6; possible D gene TRBD1, 5 bases. Trimming pared 7 bases from V and 8 bases from J, leaving 15 bases between. The CDR3 totals 14 residues. Germline CDR1 reads MDHEN; CDR2 reads SYDVKM. The CDR3 DNA sequence: TGTGCCAGCATCCAGGGCAACGGGGATTCACCCCTCCACTTT. It is translated as CASIQGNGDSPLHF. Complete variable domain (other parts from reference TRBV28 and TRBJ1-6): DVKVTQSSRYLVKRTGEKVFLECVQDMDHENMFWYRQDPGLGLRLIYFSYDVKMKEKGDIPEGYSVSREKKERFSLILESASTNQTSMYLCASIQGNGDSPLHFGNGTRLTVT.

This clonotype has ten or more counts. V usage is TRBV2 and J usage is TRBJ1-5, with 7 bases that match TRBD1. With 5 bases clipped from V and 4 bases from J, the junction kept 8 bases outside the gene matches. Per the germline V gene, CDR1 is SNHLY and CDR2 is FYNNEI. This CDR3 region has 15 residues. CDR3 DNA: TGTGCCAGCAGTACCGGGACAGCAATAAATCAGCCCCAGCATTTT. Encoded protein: CASSTGTAINQPQHF.

This clonotype was recorded many times. The chain has TRBV28 and TRBJ2-7; maybe TRBD2 (6 bases). This CDR3 is built from 15 residues. V dropped 6 bases and J dropped 4 bases, with 19 bases sitting between them. Germline V lookup: CDR1 MDHEN, CDR2 SYDVKM. The CDR3 nucleotides are TGTGCCAGCAGCCTAACCGGGACTCATAATTACGAGCAGTACTTC. It specifies CASSLTGTHNYEQYF. Filled out from reference TRBV28 and TRBJ2-7, the complete variable domain reads DVKVTQSSRYLVKRTGEKVFLECVQDMDHENMFWYRQDPGLGLRLIYFSYDVKMKEKGDIPEGYSVSREKKERFSLILESASTNQTSMYLCASSLTGTHNYEQYFGPGTRLTVT.

At least ten counts were recorded for this clonotype. The chain carries TRBV20-1 and TRBJ1-1, with 9 bases fitting TRBD1. V was clipped by 3 bases and J by 6 bases; unmatched bases: 11. In germline, CDR1 is DFQATT, CDR2 SNEGSKA (reference sequence). The CDR3 is 15 residues long. DNA for the CDR3: TGCAGTGCTAGCTCTCCGGGACAGGGTTTACCTGAAGCTTTCTTT. Translating it yields CSASSPGQGLPEAFF.

This clonotype has at least ten counts. The CDR3 DNA reads as TGTGCCAGCAGTACCGGACTGAGGGGGTCAGAGACCCAGTACTTC. This encodes CASSTGLRGSETQYF. V and J are TRBV27 and TRBJ2-5; D is possibly TRBD1 (6 bases). The V gene lost 5 bases and the J gene lost 4 bases, with 17 bases spanning the gap. The CDR3 totals 15 residues. The germline V gene has CDR1 MNHEY and CDR2 SMNVEV (reference sequence).

This clonotype was seen many times. The chain carries TRBV28 and TRBJ1-2, with a possible D match to TRBD1 (6 bases). This CDR3 spans 15 amino acids. V lost 6 bases, J lost 1 base, and 15 bases lay in between. CDR1 MDHEN and CDR2 SYDVKM come from the germline V gene. The chain's CDR3 is CASSPEDSYNYGYTF. DNA for the CDR3: TGTGCCAGCAGCCCAGAGGACAGCTATAACTATGGCTACACCTTC.

In its sample, this clonotype was seen a few times. The chain links TRBV7-6 to TRBJ2-7; D tentatively reads TRBD1 or TRBD2 (5 bases each). Trimming pared 0 bases from V and 6 bases from J, leaving 15 bases between. The CDR3 loop spans 15 amino acids. CDR1 is SGHVS and CDR2 is FNYEAQ in the germline V gene. CDR3 protein: CASSLAGRGTIEQYF. CDR3 coding DNA: TGTGCCAGCAGCTTAGCGGGACGGGGTACCATCGAGCAGTACTTC.

V is TRBV9 and J is TRBJ1-6; D uncertain. CDR1 and CDR2 from the germline V gene are SGDLS and YYNGEE. The V end lost 0 bases, the J end lost 8 bases, and 9 bases lay between the germline ends. CDR3 length: 14 residues. The CDR3: CASSVATPDSPLHF. The DNA of the CDR3 is TGTGCCAGCAGCGTAGCTACCCCGGATTCACCCCTCCACTTT. Using reference TRBV9 and TRBJ1-6 for the parts outside the CDR3, the full variable domain is DSGVTQTPKHLITATGQRVTLRCSPRSGDLSVYWYQQSLDQGLQFLIQYYNGEERAKGNILERFSAQQFPDLHSELNLSSLELGDSALYFCASSVATPDSPLHFGNGTRLTVT.

This clonotype has a count of ten or more. The chain links TRBV19 to TRBJ2-1; D call uncertain. Between the trimmed V and J ends, which lost 6 bases and 1 base, there was a span of 7 bases. Germline CDR1 and CDR2: LNHDA and SQIVND (reference sequence). This CDR3 is 13 amino acids long. CDR3 sequence: CASRAGSYNEQFF. CDR3 nucleotide sequence: TGTGCCAGTAGGGCCGGGTCCTACAATGAGCAGTTCTTC.

Many counts were recorded for this clonotype. The V and J genes are TRBV5-5 and TRBJ2-1, with D uncertain. Trimming pared 2 bases from V and 1 base from J, leaving 4 bases between. The germline gives CDR1 SGHKS, CDR2 YYEKEE (reference sequence). The CDR3 sequence is 13 residues long. CDR3 in DNA: TGTGCCAGCAGCTTAGGTTCCTACAATGAGCAGTTCTTC. Translating gives CASSLGSYNEQFF.

This clonotype appeared many times. The chain recombines TRBV2 with TRBJ1-6; 7 bases map to TRBD1. Germline CDR1 SNHLY, CDR2 FYNNEI. V trimming: 8 bases; J trimming: 0 bases; junction bases outside the gene matches: 4. CDR3 size: 15 residues. The CDR3 region has the DNA TGTGCCAGCTACAGGGGAAGCTCCTATAATTCACCCCTCCACTTT. Translating gives CASYRGSSYNSPLHF.

This clonotype was counted at least ten times. The gene calls are TRBV27 and TRBJ2-5, with D tentatively TRBD1 or TRBD2 (5 bases each). The CDR3 covers 15 residues. Trimming shortened V by 2 bases and J by 7 bases, and 17 bases separated the two germline ends. The germline gives CDR1 MNHEY, CDR2 SMNVEV (reference sequence). The CDR3 coding sequence is TGTGCCAGCAGTTTACGGGGCTTCAGTGCGGGGACCCAGTACTTC. The encoded protein is CASSLRGFSAGTQYF.